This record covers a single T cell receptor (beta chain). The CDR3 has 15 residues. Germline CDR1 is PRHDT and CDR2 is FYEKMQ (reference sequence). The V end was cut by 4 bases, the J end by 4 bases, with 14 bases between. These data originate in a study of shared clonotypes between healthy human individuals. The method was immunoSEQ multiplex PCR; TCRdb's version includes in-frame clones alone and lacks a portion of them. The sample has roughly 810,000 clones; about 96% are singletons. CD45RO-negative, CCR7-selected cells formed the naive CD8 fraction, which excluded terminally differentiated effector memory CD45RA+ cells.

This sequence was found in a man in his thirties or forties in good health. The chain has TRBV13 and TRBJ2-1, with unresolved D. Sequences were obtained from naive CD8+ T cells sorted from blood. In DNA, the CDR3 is TGTGCCAGCAGCTGGACCGACAAAAGGTACAATGAGCAGTTCTTC. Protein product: CASSWTDKRYNEQFF.